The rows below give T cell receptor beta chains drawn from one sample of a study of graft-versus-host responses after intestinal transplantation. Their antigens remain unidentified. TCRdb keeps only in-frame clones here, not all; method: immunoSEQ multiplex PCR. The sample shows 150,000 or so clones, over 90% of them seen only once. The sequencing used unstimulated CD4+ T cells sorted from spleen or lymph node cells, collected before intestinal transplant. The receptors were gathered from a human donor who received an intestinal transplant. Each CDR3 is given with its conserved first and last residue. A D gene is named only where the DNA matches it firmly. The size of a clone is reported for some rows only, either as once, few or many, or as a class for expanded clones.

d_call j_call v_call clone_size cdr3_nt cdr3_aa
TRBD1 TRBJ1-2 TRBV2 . TGTGCCAGCAGTCAGCAGGGGGATGGCTACACCTTC CASSQQGDGYTF
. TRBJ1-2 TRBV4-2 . TGTGCCAGCAGCCAATCAAGGGTTTTCTATGGCTACACCTTC CASSQSRVFYGYTF
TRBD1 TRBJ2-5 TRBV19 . TGTGCCAGTAGTACTCAGGACAGGGCGGGAGAGACCCAGTACTTC CASSTQDRAGETQYF
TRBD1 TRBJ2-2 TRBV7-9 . TGTGCCAGCAGCTCAACCGACAGGGGGCTAGCTCGGACCGGGGAGCTGTTTTTT CASSSTDRGLARTGELFF
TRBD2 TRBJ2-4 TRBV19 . TGTGCCAGTAGTATACGGACTAGCGGGAGGGCCAGGAACATTCAGTACTTC CASSIRTSGRARNIQYF
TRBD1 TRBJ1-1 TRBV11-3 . TGTGCCAGCAGCCCAGGGGGGGGGCAGAACACTGAAGCTTTCTTT CASSPGGGQNTEAFF
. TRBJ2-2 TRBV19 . TGTGCCAGTAGTATATCAGGGGGACTTTCCAACACCGGGGAGCTGTTTTTT CASSISGGLSNTGELFF
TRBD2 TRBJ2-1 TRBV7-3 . TGTGCCAGCAGCTTTACTAGCGGGAGGGTGAGGGGTGAGCAGTTCTTC CASSFTSGRVRGEQFF
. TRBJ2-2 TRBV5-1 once TGCGCCAGCAGTCAAACAGGGACGACGAACACCGGGGAGCTGTTTTTT CASSQTGTTNTGELFF
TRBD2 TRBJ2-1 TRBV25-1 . TGTGCCAGCAGTGAATCCAGGACTAGGATCGCTGAGCAGTTCTTC CASSESRTRIAEQFF
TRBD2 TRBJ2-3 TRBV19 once TGTGCCAGTAGGAAGCTAGCGGGAGGGCCAGGCACAGATACGCAGTATTTT CASRKLAGGPGTDTQYF
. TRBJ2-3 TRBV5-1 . TGCGCCAGCAGCTTGGCCGCGGGTAGCTCATTTAGCACAGATACGCAGTATTTT CASSLAAGSSFSTDTQYF
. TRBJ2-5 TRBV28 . TGTGCCAGCAGTTCCCCGGGACCTCAAGCGGAGACCCAGTACTTC CASSSPGPQAETQYF